The clone carrying this T cell receptor (beta chain) was found a few times. Antigen specificity is unknown. The data stem from a study of cytomegalovirus exposure and HLA in healthy donors. 60 Vbeta and 13 Jbeta primers were used in PCR. Profiling relied on immunoSEQ multiplex PCR, and the TCRdb table lists in-frame clones only, not all of them. The sample consists of some 150,000 clones, about 80% of them appearing once. There are 18 residues in the CDR3. The germline gives CDR1 SEHNR, CDR2 FQNEAQ (reference sequence). The junction had 14 bases not matched to a gene; V was cut back by 5 bases and J by 4 bases. Study-wide results and caveats: Analysis was carried out at a later point, and it linked a missense DCLRE1C variant to TCR beta V- and J-gene trimming. HLA alleles showed associations with around 15,000 TCR beta sequences in a later analysis, at a 0.05 false discovery rate. TCR beta sequences reportedly predicted most subjects' HLA-A and HLA-B alleles accurately. In a later analysis, DRB1 alleles had the most associated TCRs; HLA-C alleles the fewest.

This receptor was identified in a male donor in good health and CMV-seronegative. This rearrangement joins TRBV7-9 to TRBJ2-1, with 10 bases that match TRBD1. The sequenced sample consisted of PBMCs. In nucleotides, the CDR3 is TGTGCCAGCAGCCCACCACCCCGGACAGGGGGGATTTACAATGAGCAGTTCTTC. It translates to CASSPPPRTGGIYNEQFF.